One and the same sample provided the 10 T cell receptor beta chains below, sequenced in a study of cytomegalovirus exposure and HLA in healthy donors. The PCR employed 60 Vbeta primers together with 13 Jbeta primers. The table came from immunoSEQ multiplex PCR; TCRdb's copy has only in-frame clones and leaves some out. The data hold over 150,000 clones, with 60% to 80% observed a single time. Sequences were obtained from PBMCs. The receptors were sampled from a woman between 18 and 30 years old in good health and CMV-seronegative.

In this sample, this clone turned up a few times. This sequence joins TRBV7-9 and TRBJ1-3; no clear D gene. Germline V gene lookup returns CDR1 SEHNR and CDR2 FQNEAQ (reference sequence). The CDR3 covers 12 residues. In DNA form, the CDR3 reads TGTGCGAGCGAGGACTCTGGAAACACCATATATTTT. It is translated as CASEDSGNTIYF. Full variable domain (missing parts from reference TRBV7-9 and TRBJ1-3): DTGVSQNPRHKITKRGQNVTFRCDPISEHNRLYWYRQTLGQGPEFLTYFQNEAQLEKSRLLSDRFSAERPKGSFSTLEIQRTEQGDSAMYLCASEDSGNTIYFGEGSWLTVV.

The V call is TRBV4-2, the J call TRBJ1-2; D not resolved. This CDR3 spans 15 amino acids. V was clipped by 0 bases and J by 2 bases, with 10 bases between them. In germline, CDR1 is LGHNA, CDR2 YNFKEQ. CDR3 coding DNA: TGTGCCAGCAGCCAAGAAGGACTGAACAACTATGGCTACACCTTC. It codes for CASSQEGLNNYGYTF.

This chain links TRBV29-1 with TRBJ2-7; the D gene is possibly TRBD1 (6 bases). The germline gives CDR1 SQVTM, CDR2 ANQGSEA. With 8 bases removed from V and 0 bases from J, the gap between germline ends came to 17 bases. The CDR3 totals 14 residues. CDR3 amino acids: CSYSTGQTSYEQYF. CDR3 DNA: TGCAGCTATAGCACCGGACAGACCTCCTACGAGCAGTACTTC.

A remark on this clone: This CDR3 is missing its conserved last phenylalanine or tryptophan, likely due to a read error. The chain uses TRBV7-7 and TRBJ2-2, with 10 bases aligning to TRBD1. The CDR3 is made up of 16 amino acids. After removal of 1 base from V and 3 bases from J, the junction contained 2 bases not matched to a gene. Germline CDR1 and CDR2: SSHAT and FNYEAQ (reference sequence). This chain's CDR3 is CASSLGQGAYTGELFI. The DNA of the CDR3 is TGTGCCAGCAGCTTAGGACAGGGGGCTTACACCGGGGAGCTGTTTATT.

This chain connects TRBV4-3 to TRBJ2-3, with 10 nucleotides matching TRBD1. CDR3 size: 16 residues. Germline lookup yields CDR1 LGHNA and CDR2 YSLEER. V shed 3 bases, J shed 4 bases, and the junction held 7 bases outside the gene matches. This chain's CDR3 is CASSQDGTGVADTQYF. The CDR3 DNA reads TGCGCCAGCAGCCAGGACGGGACAGGGGTAGCAGATACGCAGTATTTT.

The chain carries TRBV6-6 and TRBJ2-1; 7 nucleotides match TRBD1. V was pared by 10 bases and J by 5 bases, with 17 bases of the junction left unmatched. Germline V gene data show CDR1 as MNHNY and CDR2 as SVGAGI (reference sequence). This CDR3 has 16 residues. The CDR3 DNA reads as TGTGCCACGTGGATTCAATCGGAACAGGGGAACAATGAGCAGTTCTTC. Translating gives CATWIQSEQGNNEQFF.

In its sample, this clone was seen once. This chain connects TRBV16 to TRBJ2-7, with D perhaps TRBD1 (6 bases). In germline, CDR1 is KGHSY, CDR2 FQNENV. V dropped 3 bases and J dropped 4 bases, with 7 bases sitting between them. The CDR3 runs to 12 residues. The CDR3 spells CASSHRGYEQYF. The CDR3 DNA is TGTGCCAGCAGCCACAGGGGTTACGAGCAGTACTTC.

This chain uses TRBV4-2 with TRBJ2-1, with D tentatively TRBD2 (6 bases). This CDR3 is 17 amino acids long. Trimming took off 0 bases at V and 2 bases at J, with 14 bases between the two ends. Germline-derived CDR1 and CDR2 are LGHNA and YNFKEQ. The CDR3: CASSQDSRGDPYNEQFF. The CDR3 DNA reads TGTGCCAGCAGCCAAGATAGTCGCGGGGACCCCTACAATGAGCAGTTCTTC.

The chain uses TRBV7-2 and TRBJ2-5; D may be TRBD2 (5 bases). The CDR3 runs 14 residues. V lost 5 bases to trimming and J lost 5 bases, with 15 bases between them. From germline, CDR1 is SGHTA and CDR2 FQGNSA. This CDR3 is CASSLSTGFETQYF. The CDR3 DNA follows: TGTGCCAGCAGCCTCTCAACGGGATTCGAGACCCAGTACTTC.

This chain connects TRBV6-6 to TRBJ1-3; tentatively, D is TRBD1 (5 bases). Looked up from germline, CDR1 is MNHNY and CDR2 is SVGAGI (reference sequence). The V gene lost 0 bases and the J gene lost 4 bases, with 13 bases spanning the gap. CDR3 length equals 16 residues. The CDR3 reads CASSYSPGRTGNTIYF. For the CDR3, the DNA is TGTGCCAGCAGTTACTCCCCAGGGAGGACCGGAAACACCATATATTTT.